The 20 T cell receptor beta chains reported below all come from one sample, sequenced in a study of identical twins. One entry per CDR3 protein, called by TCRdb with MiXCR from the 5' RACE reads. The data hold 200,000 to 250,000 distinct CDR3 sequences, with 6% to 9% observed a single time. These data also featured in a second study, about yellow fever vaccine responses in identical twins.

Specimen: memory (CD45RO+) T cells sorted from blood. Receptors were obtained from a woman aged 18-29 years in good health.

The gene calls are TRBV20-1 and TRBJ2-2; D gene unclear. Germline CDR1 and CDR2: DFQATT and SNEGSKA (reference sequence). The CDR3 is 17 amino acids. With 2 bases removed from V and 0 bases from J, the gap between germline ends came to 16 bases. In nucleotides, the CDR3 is TGCAGTGCTAGACATTCTTCGGGCTGGTCGAACACCGGGGAGCTGTTTTTT. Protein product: CSARHSSGWSNTGELFF.

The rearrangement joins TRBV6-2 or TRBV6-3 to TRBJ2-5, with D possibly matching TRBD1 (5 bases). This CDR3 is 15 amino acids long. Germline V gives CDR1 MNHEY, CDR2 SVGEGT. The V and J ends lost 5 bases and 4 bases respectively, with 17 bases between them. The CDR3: CASSDIQVTGETQYF. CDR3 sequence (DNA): TGTGCCAGCAGTGACATACAGGTGACCGGAGAGACCCAGTACTTC.

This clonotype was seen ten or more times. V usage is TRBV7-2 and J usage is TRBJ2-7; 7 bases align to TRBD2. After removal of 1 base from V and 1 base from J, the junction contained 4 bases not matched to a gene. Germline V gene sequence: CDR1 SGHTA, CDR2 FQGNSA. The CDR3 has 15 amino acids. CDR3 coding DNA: TGTGCCAGCAGCTTAGAGTCTAGCGGATCCTACGAGCAGTACTTC. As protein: CASSLESSGSYEQYF.

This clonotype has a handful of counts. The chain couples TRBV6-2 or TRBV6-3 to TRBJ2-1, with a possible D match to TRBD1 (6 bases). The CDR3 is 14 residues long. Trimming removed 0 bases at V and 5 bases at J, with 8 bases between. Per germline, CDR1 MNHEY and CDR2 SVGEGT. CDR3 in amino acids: CASSYSQGNNEQFF. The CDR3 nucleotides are TGTGCCAGCAGTTACTCCCAGGGGAACAATGAGCAGTTCTTC.

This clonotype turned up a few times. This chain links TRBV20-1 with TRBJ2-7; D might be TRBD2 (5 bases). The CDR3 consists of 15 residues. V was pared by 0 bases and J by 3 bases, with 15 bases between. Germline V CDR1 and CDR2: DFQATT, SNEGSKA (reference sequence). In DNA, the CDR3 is TGCAGTGCTAGAGATACCACTAGGGAATACTACGAGCAGTACTTC. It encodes CSARDTTREYYEQYF.

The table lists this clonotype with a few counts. The CDR3 sequence is CASSLDSDNEQFF. Here the CDR3 DNA reads TGTGCCAGCAGCTTAGACTCGGATAATGAGCAGTTCTTC. The rearrangement joins TRBV5-6 to TRBJ2-1; no definite D call. The germline V gene encodes CDR1 SGHDT and CDR2 YYEEEE. This CDR3 is built from 13 residues. Trimming shortened V by 2 bases and J by 7 bases, and 10 bases separated the two germline ends. Filled out from reference TRBV5-6 and TRBJ2-1, the complete variable domain reads DAGVTQSPTHLIKTRGQQVTLRCSPKSGHDTVSWYQQALGQGPQFIFQYYEEEERQRGNFPDRFSGHQFPNYSSELNVNALLLGDSALYLCASSLDSDNEQFFGPGTRLTVL.

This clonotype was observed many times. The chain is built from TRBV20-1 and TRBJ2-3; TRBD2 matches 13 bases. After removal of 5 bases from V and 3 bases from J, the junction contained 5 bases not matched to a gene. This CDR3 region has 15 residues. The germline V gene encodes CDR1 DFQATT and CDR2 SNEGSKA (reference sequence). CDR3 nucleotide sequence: TGCAGTGCTCCGACTAGCGGGGGGACAACAGATACGCAGTATTTT. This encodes CSAPTSGGTTDTQYF.

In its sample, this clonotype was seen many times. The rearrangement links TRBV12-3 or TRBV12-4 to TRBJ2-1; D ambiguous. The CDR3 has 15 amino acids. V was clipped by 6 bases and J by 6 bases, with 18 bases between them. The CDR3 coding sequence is TGTGCCAGCAGCAGCTCGGTCCCATCGGCCAATGAGCAGTTCTTC. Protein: CASSSSVPSANEQFF.

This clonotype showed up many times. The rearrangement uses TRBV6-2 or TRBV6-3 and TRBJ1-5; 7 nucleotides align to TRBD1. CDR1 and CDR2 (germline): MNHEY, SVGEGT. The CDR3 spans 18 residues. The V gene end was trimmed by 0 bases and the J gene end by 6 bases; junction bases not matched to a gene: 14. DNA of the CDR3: TGTGCCAGCAGTTACTCGAGACTCATACAGGGGCCGGCTCAGCCCCAGCATTTT. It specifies CASSYSRLIQGPAQPQHF.

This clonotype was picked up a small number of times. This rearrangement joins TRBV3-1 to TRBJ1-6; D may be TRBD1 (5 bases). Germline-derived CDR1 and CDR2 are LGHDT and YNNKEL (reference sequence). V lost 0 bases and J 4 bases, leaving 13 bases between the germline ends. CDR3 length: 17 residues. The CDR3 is CASSQDRGRTYNSPLHF. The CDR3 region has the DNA TGTGCCAGCAGCCAAGATCGCGGCAGGACATATAATTCACCCCTCCACTTT.

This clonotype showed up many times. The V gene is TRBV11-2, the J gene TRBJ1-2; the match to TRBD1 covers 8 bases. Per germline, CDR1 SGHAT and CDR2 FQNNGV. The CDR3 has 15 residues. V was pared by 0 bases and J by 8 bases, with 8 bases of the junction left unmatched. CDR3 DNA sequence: TGTGCCAGCAGCTTAGATCCCCAGGGGGCGGTAGGCTACACCTTC. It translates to CASSLDPQGAVGYTF.

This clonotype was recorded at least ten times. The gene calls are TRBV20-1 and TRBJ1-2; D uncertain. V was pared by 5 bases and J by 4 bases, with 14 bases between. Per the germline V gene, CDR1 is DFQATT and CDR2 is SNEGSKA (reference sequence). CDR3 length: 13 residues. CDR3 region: CSAGESGGYGYTF. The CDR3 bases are TGCAGTGCTGGGGAGTCGGGCGGCTATGGCTACACCTTC.

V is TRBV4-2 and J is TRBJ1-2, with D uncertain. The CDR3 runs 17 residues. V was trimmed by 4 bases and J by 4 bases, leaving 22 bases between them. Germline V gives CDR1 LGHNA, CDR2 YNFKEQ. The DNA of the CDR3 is TGTGCCAGCAGCCGAATTCAGGACGGAACGTCAGCCTATGGCTACACCTTC. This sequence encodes CASSRIQDGTSAYGYTF.

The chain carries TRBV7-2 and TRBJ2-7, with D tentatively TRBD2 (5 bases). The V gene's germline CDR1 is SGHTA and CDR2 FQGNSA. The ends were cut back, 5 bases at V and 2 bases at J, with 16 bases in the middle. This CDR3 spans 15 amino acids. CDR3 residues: CASSRGLSQAYEQYF. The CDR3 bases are TGTGCCAGCAGCCGAGGGCTCAGTCAAGCCTACGAGCAGTACTTC.

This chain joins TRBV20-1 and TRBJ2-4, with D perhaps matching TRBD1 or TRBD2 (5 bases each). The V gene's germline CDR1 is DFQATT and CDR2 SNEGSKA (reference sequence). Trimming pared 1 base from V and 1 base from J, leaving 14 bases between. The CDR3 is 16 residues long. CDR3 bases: TGCAGTGCTAGAGTCTTCATGGGGGACGCCAAAAACATTCAGTACTTC. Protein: CSARVFMGDAKNIQYF.

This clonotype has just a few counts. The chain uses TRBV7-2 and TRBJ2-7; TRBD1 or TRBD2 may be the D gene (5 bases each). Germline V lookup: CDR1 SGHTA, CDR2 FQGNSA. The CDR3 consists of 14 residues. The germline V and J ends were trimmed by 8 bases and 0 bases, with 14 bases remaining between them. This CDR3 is CASGQGPLSYEQYF. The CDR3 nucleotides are TGTGCCAGCGGCCAGGGACCCCTCTCCTACGAGCAGTACTTC.

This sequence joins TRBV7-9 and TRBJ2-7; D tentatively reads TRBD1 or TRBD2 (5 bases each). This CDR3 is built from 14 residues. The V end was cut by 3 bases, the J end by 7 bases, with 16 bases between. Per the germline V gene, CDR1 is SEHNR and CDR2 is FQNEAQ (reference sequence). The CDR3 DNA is TGTGCCAGCAGCTTGGGGAGCCAGTCAGGGGAGCAGTACTTC. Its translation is CASSLGSQSGEQYF.

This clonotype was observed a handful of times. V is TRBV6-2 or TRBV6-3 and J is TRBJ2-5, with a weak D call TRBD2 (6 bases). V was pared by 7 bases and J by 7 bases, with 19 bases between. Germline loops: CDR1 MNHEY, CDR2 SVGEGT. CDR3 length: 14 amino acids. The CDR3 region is CASNRGTLSRTQYF. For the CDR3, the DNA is TGTGCCAGCAACCGCGGGACTCTAAGTCGGACCCAGTACTTC.

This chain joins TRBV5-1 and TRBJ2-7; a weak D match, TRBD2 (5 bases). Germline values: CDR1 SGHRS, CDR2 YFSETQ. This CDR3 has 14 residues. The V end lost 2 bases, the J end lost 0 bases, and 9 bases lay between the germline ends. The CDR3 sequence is CASSFGISSYEQYF. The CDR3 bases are TGCGCCAGCAGCTTCGGGATTAGCTCCTACGAGCAGTACTTC.

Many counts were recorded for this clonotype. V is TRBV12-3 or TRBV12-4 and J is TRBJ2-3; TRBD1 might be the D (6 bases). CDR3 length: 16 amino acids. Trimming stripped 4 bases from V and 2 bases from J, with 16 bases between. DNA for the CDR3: TGTGCCAGCAGTTCCCAGGGGCGGATTGCCACAGATACGCAGTATTTT. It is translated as CASSSQGRIATDTQYF.